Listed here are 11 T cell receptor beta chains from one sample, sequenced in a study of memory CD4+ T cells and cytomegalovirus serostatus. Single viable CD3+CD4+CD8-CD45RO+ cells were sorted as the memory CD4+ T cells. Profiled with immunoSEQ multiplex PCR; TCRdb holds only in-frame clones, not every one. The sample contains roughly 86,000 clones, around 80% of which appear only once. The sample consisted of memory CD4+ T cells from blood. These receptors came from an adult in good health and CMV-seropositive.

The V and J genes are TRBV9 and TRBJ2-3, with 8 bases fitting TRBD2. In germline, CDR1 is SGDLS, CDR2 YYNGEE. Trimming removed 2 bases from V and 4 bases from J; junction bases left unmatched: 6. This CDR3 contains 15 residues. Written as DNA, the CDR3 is TGTGCCAGCAGCGTCTCGGCGGGAGGATCAGATACGCAGTATTTT. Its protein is CASSVSAGGSDTQYF.

The CDR3 DNA reads TGTGCCAGCAGCCCGGGAGACTATGGCTACACCTTC. This translates into CASSPGDYGYTF. This rearrangement joins TRBV5-6 to TRBJ1-2; no clear D. With 4 bases removed from V and 3 bases from J, the gap between germline ends came to 7 bases. Germline V lookup: CDR1 SGHDT, CDR2 YYEEEE. The CDR3 has 12 amino acids.

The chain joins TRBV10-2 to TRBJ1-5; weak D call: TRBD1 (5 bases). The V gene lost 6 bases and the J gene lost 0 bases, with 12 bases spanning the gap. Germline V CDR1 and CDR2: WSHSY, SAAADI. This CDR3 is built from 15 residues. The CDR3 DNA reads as TGCGCCAGCAGCGCTTCAGGGTTTAGCAATCAGCCCCAGCATTTT. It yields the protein CASSASGFSNQPQHF.

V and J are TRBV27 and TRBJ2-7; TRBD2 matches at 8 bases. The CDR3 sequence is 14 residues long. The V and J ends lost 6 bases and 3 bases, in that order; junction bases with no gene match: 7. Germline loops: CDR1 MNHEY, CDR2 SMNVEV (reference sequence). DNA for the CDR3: TGTGCCAGCAGCCGCCAAGCGGGAGTCTACGAGCAGTACTTC. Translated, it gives CASSRQAGVYEQYF.

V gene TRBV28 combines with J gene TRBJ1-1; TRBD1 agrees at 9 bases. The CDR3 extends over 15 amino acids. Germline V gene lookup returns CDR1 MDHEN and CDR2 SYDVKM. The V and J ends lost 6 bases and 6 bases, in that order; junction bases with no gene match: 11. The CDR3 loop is CASRTGGTGFPEAFF. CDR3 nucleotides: TGTGCCAGCAGAACCGGCGGGACAGGGTTCCCTGAAGCTTTCTTT.

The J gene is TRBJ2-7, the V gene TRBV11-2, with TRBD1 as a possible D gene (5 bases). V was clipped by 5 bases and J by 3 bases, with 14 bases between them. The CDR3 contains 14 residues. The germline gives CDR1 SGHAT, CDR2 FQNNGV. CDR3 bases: TGTGCCAGCAGCCAAACAGGACCCTTCTACGAGCAGTACTTC. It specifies CASSQTGPFYEQYF.

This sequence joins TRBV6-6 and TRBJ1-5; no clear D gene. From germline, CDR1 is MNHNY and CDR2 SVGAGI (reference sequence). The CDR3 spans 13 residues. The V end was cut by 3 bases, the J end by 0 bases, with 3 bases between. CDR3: CASSYVSNQPQHF. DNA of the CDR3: TGTGCCAGCAGTTATGTTAGCAATCAGCCCCAGCATTTT.

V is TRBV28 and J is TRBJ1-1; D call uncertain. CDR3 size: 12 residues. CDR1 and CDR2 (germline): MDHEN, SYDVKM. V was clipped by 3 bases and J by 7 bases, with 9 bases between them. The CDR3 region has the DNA TGTGCCAGCAGTTTGATCAACCTTGAAGCTTTCTTT. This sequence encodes CASSLINLEAFF.

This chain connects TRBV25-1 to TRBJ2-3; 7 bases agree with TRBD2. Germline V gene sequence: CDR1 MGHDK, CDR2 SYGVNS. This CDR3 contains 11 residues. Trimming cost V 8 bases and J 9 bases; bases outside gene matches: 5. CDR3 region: CASALAATQYF. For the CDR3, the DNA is TGTGCCAGCGCCCTAGCGGCAACGCAGTATTTT.

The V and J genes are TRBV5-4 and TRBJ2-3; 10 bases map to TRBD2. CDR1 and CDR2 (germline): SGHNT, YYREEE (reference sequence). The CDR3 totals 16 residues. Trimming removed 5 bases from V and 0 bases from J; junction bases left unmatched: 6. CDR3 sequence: CASSRTSGASTDTQYF. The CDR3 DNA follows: TGTGCCAGCAGTAGGACTAGCGGAGCTAGCACAGATACGCAGTATTTT. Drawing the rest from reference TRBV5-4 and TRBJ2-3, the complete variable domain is ETGVTQSPTHLIKTRGQQVTLRCSSQSGHNTVSWYQQALGQGPQFIFQYYREEENGRGNFPPRFSGLQFPNYSSELNVNALELDDSALYLCASSRTSGASTDTQYFGPGTRLTVL.

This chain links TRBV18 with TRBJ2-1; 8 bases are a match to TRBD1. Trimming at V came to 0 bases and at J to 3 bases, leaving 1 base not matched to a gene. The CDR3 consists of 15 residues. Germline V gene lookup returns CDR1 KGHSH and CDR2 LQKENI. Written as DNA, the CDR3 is TGTGCCAGCTCACCACCGACAGGGGTCTACAATGAGCAGTTCTTC. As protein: CASSPPTGVYNEQFF. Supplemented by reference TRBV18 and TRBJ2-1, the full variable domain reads NAGVMQNPRHLVRRRGQEARLRCSPMKGHSHVYWYRQLPEEGLKFMVYLQKENIIDESGMPKERFSAEFPKEGPSILRIQQVVRGDSAAYFCASSPPTGVYNEQFFGPGTRLTVL.